The 20 T cell receptor beta chains below come from one sample, sequenced in a study of blood T cells in healthy people across ages. With a J-beta primer mix and a sample-barcoded 5' primer, a second PCR ran about 7 to 12 cycles. TCRdb reprocessed the 5' RACE reads via MiXCR and lists one record per CDR3 protein. The sample consists of roughly 1.9 million distinct CDR3 sequences, 30% to 40% of them appearing once. The material sequenced was blood. These receptor sequences come from a human donor in good health.

The chain carries TRBV7-6 and TRBJ2-7, with D possibly being TRBD2 (7 bases). The germline V gene has CDR1 SGHVS and CDR2 FNYEAQ. The CDR3 is made up of 16 amino acids. V dropped 5 bases and J dropped 0 bases, with 17 bases sitting between them. The CDR3 spells CASSPRGAGSSYEQYF. CDR3 bases: TGTGCCAGCAGCCCTCGGGGGGCTGGAAGCTCCTACGAGCAGTACTTC.

The rearrangement uses TRBV4-1 and TRBJ1-5; 8 bases map to TRBD1. The junction had 2 bases not matched to a gene; V was cut back by 2 bases and J by 5 bases. The CDR3 sequence is 14 residues long. CDR1 is MGHRA, CDR2 YSYEKL, per germline. CDR3 sequence reads: CASSQTTGDQPQHF. As DNA, the CDR3 is TGCGCCAGCAGCCAAACGACAGGGGATCAGCCCCAGCATTTT.

This chain connects TRBV7-2 to TRBJ2-7; D assignment may be TRBD1 or TRBD2 (5 bases each). This CDR3 has 13 amino acids. V lost 5 bases, J lost 3 bases, and 11 bases lay in between. Germline V gene sequence: CDR1 SGHTA, CDR2 FQGNSA. The CDR3: CASSRGEGYEQYF. In DNA form, the CDR3 reads TGTGCCAGCAGCCGGGGCGAGGGCTACGAGCAGTACTTC.

J is TRBJ2-3 and V is TRBV7-2; D call uncertain. The CDR3 sequence is 15 residues long. V was pared by 1 base and J by 2 bases, with 10 bases between. Per the germline V gene, CDR1 is SGHTA and CDR2 is FQGNSA. CDR3 DNA sequence: TGTGCCAGCAGCTTAGTAGGTCAGCTCACAGATACGCAGTATTTT. Translation gives CASSLVGQLTDTQYF.

This clonotype was detected ten times or more. The genes are TRBV5-1 and TRBJ2-2; D is perhaps TRBD1 (7 bases). This CDR3 is built from 16 residues. With 0 bases removed from V and 6 bases from J, the gap between germline ends came to 15 bases. Germline lookup yields CDR1 SGHRS and CDR2 YFSETQ. The CDR3 sequence is CASSLEFGRGAGELFF. For the CDR3, the DNA is TGCGCCAGCAGCTTGGAATTCGGCAGGGGGGCCGGGGAGCTGTTTTTT.

This clonotype was seen more than once but under ten times. The gene calls are TRBV15 and TRBJ1-5, with no clear D. The germline V and J ends were trimmed by 0 bases and 1 base, with 7 bases remaining between them. The V gene's germline CDR1 is LNHNV and CDR2 YYDKDF (reference sequence). The CDR3 consists of 15 residues. CDR3 amino acids: CATSRDIGSNQPQHF. CDR3 coding DNA: TGTGCCACCAGCAGAGATATAGGGAGCAATCAGCCCCAGCATTTT.

The V call is TRBV6-5, the J call TRBJ2-7; possible D gene TRBD1, 5 bases. The CDR3 sequence is 14 residues long. V was trimmed by 2 bases and J by 6 bases, leaving 14 bases between them. Germline V gene sequence: CDR1 MNHEY, CDR2 SVGAGI. CDR3 DNA sequence: TGTGCCAGCAGTTACGATTGGACACTCCGCGAGCAGTACTTC. It yields the protein CASSYDWTLREQYF.

This clonotype showed up just a few times. This sequence joins TRBV7-2 and TRBJ2-5; 12 bases align to TRBD2. Judging by the DNA end, TRBJ2-7 fits better; the J call may be wrong. This CDR3 has 16 amino acids. CDR1 and CDR2 (germline): SGHTA, FQGNSA. The DNA for the CDR3 is TGTGCCAGCAGCAGCAGACTAGCGGGGGCGAGGGACGAGCAGTACTTC. Its protein is CASSSRLAGARDEQYF.

The chain couples TRBV28 to TRBJ2-1, with 9 bases aligning to TRBD1. The CDR3 is 16 amino acids. With 8 bases clipped from V and 5 bases from J, the junction kept 13 bases outside the gene matches. Germline loops: CDR1 MDHEN, CDR2 SYDVKM. CDR3 sequence reads: CASPSTGGGWDNEQFF. CDR3 nucleotide sequence: TGTGCCAGCCCGTCGACAGGGGGGGGCTGGGACAATGAGCAGTTCTTC.

In this sample, this clonotype turned up a few times. This chain connects TRBV28 to TRBJ2-1, with 9 positions matching TRBD1. In germline, CDR1 is MDHEN, CDR2 SYDVKM. The CDR3 is made up of 14 amino acids. The V and J ends lost 5 bases and 3 bases, in that order; junction bases with no gene match: 2. CDR3 sequence reads: CASSKDRGYNEQFF. CDR3 nucleotides: TGTGCCAGCAGTAAGGACAGGGGCTACAATGAGCAGTTCTTC. The complete variable domain, with remaining parts taken from reference TRBV28 and TRBJ2-1, reads DVKVTQSSRYLVKRTGEKVFLECVQDMDHENMFWYRQDPGLGLRLIYFSYDVKMKEKGDIPEGYSVSREKKERFSLILESASTNQTSMYLCASSKDRGYNEQFFGPGTRLTVL.

The V gene is TRBV3-1, the J gene TRBJ2-7, with D possibly TRBD2 on 6 matching bases. Trimming cost V 7 bases and J 1 base, with 11 bases left between them. This CDR3 has 13 amino acids. Germline V gene lookup returns CDR1 LGHDT and CDR2 YNNKEL (reference sequence). The CDR3 DNA sequence: TGTGCCAGCACGAATAGCGGTTCCTACGAGCAGTACTTC. This sequence encodes CASTNSGSYEQYF.

The chain combines TRBV5-1 with TRBJ1-5, with D hard to call. In germline, CDR1 is SGHRS, CDR2 YFSETQ. This CDR3 has 14 amino acids. Trimming stripped 5 bases from V and 2 bases from J, with 11 bases between. The CDR3 spells CASSKDAGNQPQHF. The CDR3 bases are TGCGCCAGCAGTAAGGACGCGGGCAATCAGCCCCAGCATTTT.

The rearrangement joins TRBV5-8 to TRBJ2-3; 8 bases match TRBD2. This CDR3 is built from 17 residues. Germline V lookup: CDR1 SGHTS, CDR2 YDEGEE. The V gene end was trimmed by 3 bases and the J gene end by 2 bases; junction bases not matched to a gene: 11. CDR3 bases: TGTGCCAGCAGCTCCCGTGGTAGCGGGGTATTCACAGATACGCAGTATTTT. It specifies CASSSRGSGVFTDTQYF. The full variable domain, rest sourced from reference TRBV5-8 and TRBJ2-3, is EAGVTQSPTHLIKTRGQQATLRCSPISGHTSVYWYQQALGLGLQFLLWYDEGEERNRGNFPPRFSGRQFPNYSSELNVNALELEDSALYLCASSSRGSGVFTDTQYFGPGTRLTVL.

This rearrangement joins TRBV9 to TRBJ2-3; 10 bases line up with TRBD2. Trimming took 2 bases from V and 2 from J; bases not matched to a gene: 5. CDR1 and CDR2 from the germline V gene are SGDLS and YYNGEE. CDR3 length: 16 amino acids. The CDR3 DNA is TGTGCCAGCAGCGTTATAGCGGGGGGTCTCACAGATACGCAGTATTTT. Translated: CASSVIAGGLTDTQYF. The full variable domain, rest sourced from reference TRBV9 and TRBJ2-3, is DSGVTQTPKHLITATGQRVTLRCSPRSGDLSVYWYQQSLDQGLQFLIQYYNGEERAKGNILERFSAQQFPDLHSELNLSSLELGDSALYFCASSVIAGGLTDTQYFGPGTRLTVL.

In its sample, this clonotype was seen many times. J is TRBJ2-7 and V is TRBV4-3; no clear D. Trimming removed 0 bases at V and 3 bases at J, with 6 bases between. This CDR3 is built from 13 residues. Germline V lookup: CDR1 LGHNA, CDR2 YSLEER. The CDR3 region is CASSQDTRYEQYF. The CDR3 bases are TGCGCCAGCAGCCAAGATACACGCTACGAGCAGTACTTC.

This clonotype was detected only a few times. This sequence joins TRBV20-1 and TRBJ2-7; a possible D gene is TRBD1 (6 bases). This CDR3 has 13 residues. In germline, CDR1 is DFQATT, CDR2 SNEGSKA (reference sequence). The V gene lost 5 bases and the J gene lost 5 bases, with 16 bases spanning the gap. The CDR3: CSALGGWLDEQYF. The CDR3 region has the DNA TGCAGTGCTTTAGGGGGTTGGTTAGACGAGCAGTACTTC.

The chain carries TRBV29-1 and TRBJ2-7; 8 bases match TRBD2. The CDR3 sequence is 12 residues long. The germline CDR1 and CDR2 sequences are SQVTM and ANQGSEA. The ends lost 8 bases at V and 2 bases at J; junction bases unmatched: 5. CDR3 in amino acids: CSLSAGAYEQYF. The CDR3 DNA is TGCAGCTTGTCAGCGGGGGCCTACGAGCAGTACTTC.

This clonotype showed up just once. The junction differs from germline at one of its ends, possibly a read error. This rearrangement joins TRBV3-1 to TRBJ1-2; D perhaps matches TRBD1 (5 bases). The CDR3 runs 15 residues. Germline CDR1 reads LGHDT; CDR2 reads YNNKEL (reference sequence). The CDR3 nucleotides read TGTGCCAGCAGCCAAGAACGGAGGGACGACTACGGCTACACCTTC. This gives the protein CASSQERRDDYGYTF.

This clonotype was detected only a few times. The chain employs TRBV12-3 or TRBV12-4 and TRBJ2-7; 9 bases agree with TRBD1. There are 15 residues in the CDR3. J gave up 6 bases and V 2 bases, and 8 bases lay outside the gene matches. CDR3 nucleotides: TGTGCCAGCAGTTTAATCCACAGGGGGCCGGGCGAGCAGTACTTC. This codes for CASSLIHRGPGEQYF.

This clonotype has just a few counts. The rearrangement joins TRBV12-3 or TRBV12-4 to TRBJ1-6; 7 bases are shared with TRBD1. Trimming removed 5 bases from V and 9 bases from J; junction bases left unmatched: 7. The CDR3 totals 14 residues. CDR3 protein: CASSQGQYFSPLHF. The CDR3 DNA reads as TGTGCCAGCAGTCAGGGACAGTATTTTTCACCCCTCCACTTT.